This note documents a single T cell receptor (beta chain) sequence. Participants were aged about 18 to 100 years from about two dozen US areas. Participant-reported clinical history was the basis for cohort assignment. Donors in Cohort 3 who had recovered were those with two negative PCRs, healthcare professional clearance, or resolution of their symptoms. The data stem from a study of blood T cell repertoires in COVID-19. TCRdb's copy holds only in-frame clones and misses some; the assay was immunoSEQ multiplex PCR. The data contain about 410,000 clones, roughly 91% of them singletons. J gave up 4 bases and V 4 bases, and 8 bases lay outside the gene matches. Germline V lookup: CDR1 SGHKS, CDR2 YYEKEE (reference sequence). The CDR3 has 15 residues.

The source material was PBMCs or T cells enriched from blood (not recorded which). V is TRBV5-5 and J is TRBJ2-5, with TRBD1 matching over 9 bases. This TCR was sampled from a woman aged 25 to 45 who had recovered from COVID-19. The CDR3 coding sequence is TGTGCCAGCAGCCTGGGAGGGACAGGGCTAGAGACCCAGTACTTC. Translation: CASSLGGTGLETQYF.